Detailed here is one TCR beta chain. V was cut by 4 bases and J by 3 bases, with 12 bases left in between. The CDR3 is 14 amino acids. Germline V CDR1 and CDR2: MNHEY, SVGAGI. Original analysis: Amplification with reference gene primers provided the estimates of nucleated cell counts. Data came from immunoSEQ multiplex PCR; TCRdb stores just in-frame clones and leaves some out. The D gene and trimming were derived from the DNA, and the V and J assignments and clone size from that table. In the table there are some 120,000 clones, just under 85% of which are singletons. The data originate from a study of blood T cell repertoires in COVID-19. Whole-study context: Whether acute or convalescent, the COVID-19 samples came from the United States, Italy and Spain.

Sample: peripheral blood. This TCR came from a human donor in a cohort sampled during active COVID-19. This chain links TRBV6-5 with TRBJ1-1; a weak D match, TRBD1 (6 bases). This CDR3 is CASSSSQGYTEAFF. CDR3 coding DNA: TGTGCCAGCAGTTCTTCACAGGGTTACACTGAAGCTTTCTTT.